The subject of this entry is one T cell receptor (beta chain). CDR1 is KGHDR, CDR2 SFDVKD, per germline. The V and J ends lost 11 bases and 2 bases, in that order; junction bases with no gene match: 11. This CDR3 contains 15 residues. Sequenced by immunoSEQ multiplex PCR; TCRdb stores in-frame clones only, minus some. The sample carries about 150,000 clones, approximately 80% recorded once. The data stem from a study of blood T cell repertoires in COVID-19. The source material was peripheral blood. This receptor was identified in a man aged 55-75 years who had recovered from COVID-19. The chain combines TRBV24-1 with TRBJ2-3; 8 nucleotides line up with TRBD2. CDR3 sequence (DNA): TGTGCCAGCGCCGTGGGCGGGGGGCCCACAGATACGCAGTATTTT. It is translated as CASAVGGGPTDTQYF.